This is a list of T cell receptor beta chains from one sample in a study of spatial heterogeneity in lung cancer. Each CDR3 protein is one row after TCRdb ran MiXCR on the 5' RACE reads. The sample lists some 120,000 distinct CDR3 sequences, 9% to 15% occurring once. The sequencing here drew on PBMCs, taken at follow-up. Every receptor here comes from a male donor with early-stage non-small cell lung cancer. Both conserved end residues are part of each CDR3. D genes are given only for firm matches. For some rows the clone size is stated as once, few or many, or as a class when expanded; others skip it.

j_gene	abundance	d_gene	v_gene	CDR3aa	CDR3nt
TRBJ2-2	many	TRBD2	TRBV4-2	CASSGSASGGASTGELFF	TGTGCCAGCAGTGGCTCGGCTAGCGGGGGGGCGAGCACCGGGGAGCTGTTTTTT
TRBJ1-6	many	-	TRBV12-3/TRBV12-4	CASSLGQTNSPLHF	TGTGCCAGCAGTTTGGGGCAGACTAATTCACCCCTCCACTTT
TRBJ1-1	many	TRBD1	TRBV10-1	CASSPTGSNAEAFF	TGCGCCAGCAGTCCGACAGGGTCTAACGCTGAAGCTTTCTTT
TRBJ1-1	many	-	TRBV6-1	CASSLIMNTEAFF	TGTGCCAGCAGCTTAATCATGAACACTGAAGCTTTCTTT
TRBJ2-5	many	-	TRBV5-1	CASSPTSGDGTQYF	TGCGCCAGCAGCCCAACAAGTGGGGACGGGACCCAGTACTTC
TRBJ1-5	many	-	TRBV30	CAWSYTGSSNQPQHF	TGTGCCTGGAGTTATACAGGGTCTAGCAATCAGCCCCAGCATTTT
TRBJ2-3	many	TRBD2	TRBV12-3/TRBV12-4	CASSILAGGKPDTQYF	TGTGCCAGCAGCATACTAGCGGGGGGTAAGCCAGATACGCAGTATTTT
TRBJ1-1	many	TRBD1	TRBV6-1	CASREGQYTEAFF	TGTGCCAGCAGGGAGGGACAGTACACTGAAGCTTTCTTT
TRBJ1-1	-	-	TRBV9	CASSPREANTEAFF	TGTGCCAGCAGCCCCCGTGAGGCAAACACTGAAGCTTTCTTT
TRBJ2-7	many	-	TRBV20-1	CSARTGRTYEQYF	TGCAGTGCACGAACAGGGCGTACCTACGAGCAGTACTTC
TRBJ2-3	-	-	TRBV27	CASSLSWWGSTDTQYF	TGTGCCAGCAGTTTATCGTGGTGGGGCAGCACAGATACGCAGTATTTT
TRBJ2-5	many	-	TRBV20-1	CSAKALETGGETQYF	TGCAGTGCTAAGGCTTTGGAGACAGGCGGAGAGACCCAGTACTTC
TRBJ2-7	-	-	TRBV5-1	CASSTGQIPYEQYF	TGCGCCAGCAGCACCGGACAGATACCCTACGAGCAGTACTTC
TRBJ1-6	few	-	TRBV30	CAWSKGFYSPLHF	TGTGCCTGGAGTAAAGGGTTTTATTCACCCCTCCACTTT
TRBJ2-7	few	-	TRBV18	CASSPQKGEEQYF	TGTGCCAGCTCACCCCAGAAGGGAGAAGAGCAGTACTTC
TRBJ2-5	many	TRBD2	TRBV29-1	CSVAAGGHYF	TGCAGCGTTGCGGCGGGGGGACATTACTTC
TRBJ1-5	-	-	TRBV11-2	CASSLDPGTRTPQHF	TGTGCCAGCAGCTTAGATCCTGGGACCCGGACGCCCCAGCATTTT
TRBJ2-7	-	TRBD1	TRBV2	CASNPGQGLREQYF	TGTGCCAGCAACCCGGGACAGGGGCTTCGGGAGCAGTACTTC
TRBJ1-1	many	-	TRBV7-2	CASSLKGRNTEAFF	TGTGCCAGCAGCTTAAAGGGGAGGAACACTGAAGCTTTCTTT
TRBJ1-1	-	-	TRBV7-9	CASSLDGGPGNTEAFF	TGTGCCAGCAGCTTAGATGGGGGACCTGGAAACACTGAAGCTTTCTTT
TRBJ2-3	few	-	TRBV5-1	CASSSGARTDTQYF	TGCGCCAGCAGCTCGGGAGCCAGGACAGATACGCAGTATTTT
TRBJ2-6	few	-	TRBV12-3/TRBV12-4	CASSTSGANVLTF	TGTGCCAGCAGCACTTCTGGGGCCAACGTCCTGACTTTC
TRBJ1-2	-	-	TRBV7-2	CASSLGRKNYGYTF	TGTGCCAGCAGCTTAGGCAGGAAAAACTATGGCTACACCTTC
TRBJ2-2	many	-	TRBV15	CATSRDWGGELFF	TGTGCCACCAGCAGAGACTGGGGAGGGGAGCTGTTTTTT
TRBJ1-1	few	-	TRBV23-1	CASSQSIQNGATEAFF	TGCGCCAGCAGTCAATCCATCCAGAACGGGGCCACTGAAGCTTTCTTT
TRBJ1-1	few	-	TRBV7-2	CASSLGGSGREAFF	TGTGCCAGCAGCTTGGGGGGCAGTGGAAGGGAAGCTTTCTTT
TRBJ1-5	many	-	TRBV20-1	CSASRRGSNQPQHF	TGCAGTGCTAGTCGCAGGGGTAGCAATCAGCCCCAGCATTTT
TRBJ1-5	-	TRBD1	TRBV5-1	CASSLEGASQPQHF	TGCGCCAGCAGCTTGGAGGGGGCAAGTCAGCCCCAGCATTTT
TRBJ2-2	-	-	TRBV2	CASSDRGAGELFF	TGTGCCAGCAGTGACAGGGGTGCCGGGGAGCTGTTTTTT
TRBJ1-4	-	-	TRBV9	CASSVGRATNEKLFF	TGTGCCAGCAGCGTAGGCAGGGCAACTAATGAAAAACTGTTTTTT
TRBJ2-1	few	TRBD2	TRBV24-1	CATKASGGFNEQFF	TGTGCCACCAAGGCTAGCGGGGGGTTCAATGAGCAGTTCTTC
TRBJ2-2	-	TRBD2	TRBV15	CATSSALGIAGGTGELFF	TGTGCCACCAGCAGCGCCCTGGGGATAGCGGGGGGGACCGGGGAGCTGTTTTTT
TRBJ2-7	many	TRBD2	TRBV29-1	CSVRGGGPYEQYF	TGCAGCGTGCGGGGCGGGGGGCCCTACGAGCAGTACTTC
TRBJ2-3	-	-	TRBV21-1	CASSKVDRVTDTQYF	TGTGCCAGCAGCAAAGTGGACAGGGTCACAGATACGCAGTATTTT
TRBJ2-5	many	-	TRBV4-1	CASSPQGETQYF	TGTGCCAGCAGCCCACAAGGCGAGACCCAGTACTTC
TRBJ1-2	many	-	TRBV6-5	CASRVDRRSGYTF	TGTGCCAGCAGGGTCGATAGGCGGTCTGGCTACACCTTC
TRBJ2-1	-	-	TRBV2	CASKRSYNEQFF	TGTGCCAGCAAGAGGTCCTACAATGAGCAGTTCTTC
TRBJ1-2	few	TRBD1	TRBV24-1	CATSRTGDDGYTF	TGTGCCACCAGCAGGACAGGGGATGACGGCTACACCTTC
TRBJ1-5	few	-	TRBV20-1	CSALGSVNQPQHF	TGCAGTGCCCTAGGGTCCGTCAATCAGCCCCAGCATTTT
TRBJ1-5	-	-	TRBV12-3/TRBV12-4	CASSLSSSQPQHF	TGTGCCAGCAGTTTGTCGTCCAGTCAGCCCCAGCATTTT
TRBJ1-1	many	-	TRBV29-1	CSVAGGNTEAFF	TGCAGCGTTGCCGGCGGGAACACTGAAGCTTTCTTT
TRBJ1-1	-	-	TRBV7-2	CASSPVGGRGTEAFF	TGTGCCAGCAGCCCAGTGGGGGGCAGGGGCACTGAAGCTTTCTTT
TRBJ1-5	many	TRBD1	TRBV20-1	CSARGGTANQPQHF	TGCAGTGCTAGAGGGGGGACAGCCAATCAGCCCCAGCATTTT
TRBJ1-1	many	-	TRBV5-1	CASRYDKNTEAFF	TGCGCCAGCAGGTATGACAAGAACACTGAAGCTTTCTTT
TRBJ2-2	-	TRBD1	TRBV9	CASSVKGAGTGELFF	TGTGCCAGCAGCGTAAAGGGGGCGGGCACCGGGGAGCTGTTTTTT
TRBJ1-1	few	-	TRBV28	CASTRSLLEAFF	TGTGCCAGCACCCGTTCTCTGCTTGAAGCTTTCTTT
TRBJ2-3	many	TRBD1	TRBV10-3	CAIRKGARSDTQYF	TGTGCCATCAGGAAGGGGGCCCGGTCAGATACGCAGTATTTT
TRBJ1-2	-	-	TRBV12-3/TRBV12-4	CASSRRAGRYTF	TGTGCCAGCAGCCGTCGGGCAGGCCGCTACACCTTC
TRBJ2-5	many	-	TRBV5-1	CASSLGARETQYF	TGCGCCAGCAGCTTGGGGGCTCGAGAGACCCAGTACTTC
TRBJ2-4	many	TRBD2	TRBV29-1	CSVGLAGVLAKNIQYF	TGCAGCGTGGGACTAGCGGGGGTCCTAGCCAAAAACATTCAGTACTTC
TRBJ2-7	few	-	TRBV11-2	CASSSSHRVGSYEQYF	TGTGCCAGCAGCTCTTCCCACAGGGTAGGCTCCTACGAGCAGTACTTC
TRBJ1-3	many	TRBD1	TRBV11-1	CASSSGRDRRNTIYF	TGTGCCAGCAGCTCAGGTCGGGACAGACGAAACACCATATATTTT
TRBJ2-6	many	-	TRBV2	CASRIQGFGANVLTF	TGTGCCAGCAGGATACAGGGCTTTGGGGCCAACGTCCTGACTTTC
TRBJ2-5	few	-	TRBV11-1	CASSLESRRSTQETQYF	TGTGCCAGCAGCTTAGAATCCCGCAGGAGTACCCAAGAGACCCAGTACTTC
TRBJ1-5	many	-	TRBV5-6	CASSIGGQPQHF	TGTGCCAGCAGCATAGGAGGTCAGCCCCAGCATTTT
TRBJ2-1	many	-	TRBV20-1	CSAREDGTEQFF	TGCAGTGCTAGAGAGGACGGTACCGAGCAGTTCTTC
TRBJ1-5	-	-	TRBV28	CASSLPTTGQPQHF	TGTGCCAGCAGTTTACCCACTACGGGTCAGCCCCAGCATTTT
TRBJ1-1	-	TRBD1	TRBV7-2	CASSSQGAQNTEAFF	TGTGCCAGCAGCTCACAGGGGGCACAGAACACTGAAGCTTTCTTT
TRBJ1-2	-	-	TRBV2	CASSDYTGTKLSTF	TGTGCCAGCAGCGATTATACCGGGACAAAGCTTAGTACCTTC